The entry below gives a single TCR beta chain sequence along with its context. This sample was taken from a study of OX40 agonist ivuxolimab in advanced cancers. For the study at large: At 0.01 to 10 mg/kg, ivuxolimab was administered intravenously to patients every 2 weeks.

Here immunoSEQ multiplex PCR was the method, and the copy in TCRdb shows in-frame clones only, minus some. The sample has 15,000 to 20,000 clones; less than 85% are singletons. Trimming left V 1 base short and J 0 bases short, with 16 bases between. The CDR3 extends over 18 amino acids. Germline V gene data show CDR1 as MGHRA and CDR2 as YSYEKL. The material was CD4+ or CD8+ T cells sorted from blood, obtained in a trial of the OX40 agonist ivuxolimab. This receptor was taken from an adult with an advanced solid tumor such as melanoma, head and neck, liver or kidney cancer. The chain couples TRBV4-1 to TRBJ1-5, with a tentative D call TRBD1 (5 bases). In nucleotides, the CDR3 is TGCGCCAGCAGCCAAGTTATCGGGACTCCAGATAGCAATCAGCCCCAGCATTTT. It yields the protein CASSQVIGTPDSNQPQHF.